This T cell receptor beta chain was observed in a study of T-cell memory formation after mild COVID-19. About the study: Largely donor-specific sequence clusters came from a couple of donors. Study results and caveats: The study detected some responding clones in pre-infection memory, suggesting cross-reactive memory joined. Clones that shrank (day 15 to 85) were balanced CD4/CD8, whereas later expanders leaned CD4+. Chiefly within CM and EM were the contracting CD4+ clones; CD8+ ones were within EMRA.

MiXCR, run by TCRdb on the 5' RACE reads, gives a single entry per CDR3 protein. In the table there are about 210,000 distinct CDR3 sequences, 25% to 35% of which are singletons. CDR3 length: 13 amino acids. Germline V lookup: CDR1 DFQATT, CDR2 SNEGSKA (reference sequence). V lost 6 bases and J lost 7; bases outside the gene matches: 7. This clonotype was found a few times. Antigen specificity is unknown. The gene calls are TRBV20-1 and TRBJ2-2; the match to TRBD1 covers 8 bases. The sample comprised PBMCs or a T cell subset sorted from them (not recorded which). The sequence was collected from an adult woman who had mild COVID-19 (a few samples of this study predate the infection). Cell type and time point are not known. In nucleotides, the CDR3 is TGCAGTGCCAGGGGACAGGCCGGCGGGGAGCTGTTTTTT. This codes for CSARGQAGGELFF.